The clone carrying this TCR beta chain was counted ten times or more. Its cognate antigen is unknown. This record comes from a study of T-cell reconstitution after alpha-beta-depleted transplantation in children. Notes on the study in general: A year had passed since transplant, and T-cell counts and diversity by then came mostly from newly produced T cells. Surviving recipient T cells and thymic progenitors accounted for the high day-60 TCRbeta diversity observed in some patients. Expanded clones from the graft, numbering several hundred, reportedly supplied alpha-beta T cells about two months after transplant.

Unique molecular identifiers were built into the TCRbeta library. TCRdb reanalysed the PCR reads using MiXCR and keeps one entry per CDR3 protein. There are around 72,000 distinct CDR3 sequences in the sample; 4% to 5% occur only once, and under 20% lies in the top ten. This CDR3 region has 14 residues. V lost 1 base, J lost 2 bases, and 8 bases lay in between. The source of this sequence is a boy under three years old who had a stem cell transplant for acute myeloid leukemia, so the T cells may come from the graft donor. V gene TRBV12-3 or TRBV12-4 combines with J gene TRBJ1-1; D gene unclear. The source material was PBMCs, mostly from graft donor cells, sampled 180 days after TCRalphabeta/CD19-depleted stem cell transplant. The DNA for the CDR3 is TGTGCCAGCAGTTTAGTCAGCATAAACACTGAAGCTTTCTTT. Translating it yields CASSLVSINTEAFF.